The 10 T cell receptor beta chains below come from one sample, sequenced in a study of identifying expanded T cells in peripheral blood. Method: immunoSEQ multiplex PCR; TCRdb's copy keeps in-frame clones and lacks some. This table has some 70,000 clones, 90% appearing once. The sequenced sample consisted of blood. The origin of the receptors is a person aged 18 to 70 in good health.

The chain is built from TRBV28 and TRBJ1-4, with TRBD1 as a possible D gene (5 bases). The CDR3 is 15 amino acids. Germline CDR1 reads MDHEN; CDR2 reads SYDVKM. V was cut by 3 bases and J by 4 bases, with 12 bases left in between. The CDR3 sequence: CASSLAGTNNEKLFF. The CDR3, as DNA: TGTGCCAGCAGTTTGGCAGGGACCAATAATGAAAAACTGTTTTTT.

V and J are TRBV6-5 and TRBJ1-2; D remains unclear. The V gene lost 0 bases and the J gene lost 7 bases, with 9 bases spanning the gap. In germline, CDR1 is MNHEY, CDR2 SVGAGI. CDR3 length: 13 residues. In DNA, the CDR3 is TGTGCCAGCAGTTACTCGAGGAGGGCTGGCTACACCTTC. Translated, it gives CASSYSRRAGYTF.

This clone came up once. This chain connects TRBV10-3 to TRBJ2-7; 7 positions match TRBD2. The CDR3 sequence is 13 residues long. Germline V gene sequence: CDR1 ENHRY, CDR2 SYGVKD. Germline trimming cut 5 bases from V and 4 bases from J; bases unmatched to any gene: 5. Here the CDR3 DNA reads TGTGCCATCAGTACGGGACTACAATACGAGCAGTACTTC. Translated: CAISTGLQYEQYF.

This chain joins TRBV4-1 and TRBJ2-7, with D unresolved. This CDR3 comprises 13 residues. Germline V gene sequence: CDR1 MGHRA, CDR2 YSYEKL. V lost 1 base and J lost 6, with 10 bases in between. The CDR3 spells CASSQVRGGEQYF. The CDR3 nucleotides are TGCGCCAGCAGCCAAGTCAGAGGCGGCGAGCAGTACTTC.

The genes are TRBV25-1 and TRBJ1-4, with a weak D call TRBD1 (5 bases). Trimming took 3 bases from V and 4 from J, leaving 9 bases between them. CDR1 and CDR2 from the germline V gene are MGHDK and SYGVNS. CDR3 length equals 14 residues. CDR3 sequence (DNA): TGTGCCAGCAGTGATTGGGGGGATAATGAAAAACTGTTTTTT. This translates into CASSDWGDNEKLFF.

This clone was picked up a small number of times. The chain has TRBV28 and TRBJ1-2; D not resolved. From germline, CDR1 is MDHEN and CDR2 SYDVKM. This CDR3 has 13 amino acids. Trimming left V 8 bases short and J 1 base short, with 11 bases between. This CDR3 is CASGRLLNYGYTF. CDR3 coding DNA: TGTGCCAGCGGACGCCTCCTTAACTATGGCTACACCTTC.

The chain uses TRBV28 and TRBJ1-1, with TRBD1 matching 7 bases. This CDR3 has 14 amino acids. Germline assignment: CDR1 MDHEN and CDR2 SYDVKM. V trimming: 1 base; J trimming: 4 bases; junction bases outside the gene matches: 3. CDR3: CASSLSSGGTEAFF. The CDR3 DNA reads as TGTGCCAGCAGTTTATCGTCAGGGGGCACTGAAGCTTTCTTT.

The chain couples TRBV25-1 to TRBJ2-1; 11 nucleotides agree with TRBD1. This CDR3 region has 15 residues. Germline-derived CDR1 and CDR2 are MGHDK and SYGVNS. Germline trimming cut 3 bases from V and 7 bases from J; bases unmatched to any gene: 5. The CDR3 loop is CASSDPGTGGNEQFF. CDR3 nucleotide sequence: TGTGCCAGCAGTGACCCCGGGACAGGGGGTAATGAGCAGTTCTTC.

This chain links TRBV28 with TRBJ1-5; TRBD1 aligns across 11 bases. Trimming cost V 6 bases and J 9 bases; bases outside gene matches: 10. Per germline, CDR1 MDHEN and CDR2 SYDVKM. This CDR3 spans 15 amino acids. CDR3 bases: TGTGCCAGCAGGGTGCATCGGACAGGGGGCCCGCCCCAGCATTTT. Protein: CASRVHRTGGPPQHF.

The chain uses TRBV5-8 and TRBJ2-3; the D is unclear. The CDR3 covers 14 residues. The V and J ends lost 1 base and 2 bases respectively, with 8 bases between them. CDR1 is SGHTS and CDR2 is YDEGEE in the germline V gene. The CDR3, as DNA: TGTGCCAGCAGCTTGAGGGCGGACACAGATACGCAGTATTTT. Translated, it gives CASSLRADTDTQYF.